This is a list of T cell receptor beta chains from one sample in a study of T cell responses to AZD1222 COVID-19 vaccine. Profiling relied on immunoSEQ multiplex PCR, and the TCRdb table lists in-frame clones only, not all of them. In the table there are about 56,000 clones, roughly 88% of which are singletons. Here the sequenced sample was peripheral blood, taken on day 0 of AZD1222 vaccination. Source of these receptors: an adult in good health. The CDR3 runs from the conserved cysteine through the conserved F or W. Each record gives: CDR3 DNA, CDR3 protein, J gene, V gene, D gene, clone size. A D gene is named only where the DNA matches it firmly. Size tells how often a clone was seen (once, few, many) or the class of an expanded clone, and some rows leave it out.

CDR3 DNA: TGTGCCAGTAGTCCACCCTTAGCGGGAGGGCTTAATGAGCAGTTCTTC
CDR3 protein: CASSPPLAGGLNEQFF
J gene: TRBJ2-1
V gene: TRBV19
D gene: TRBD2
clone size: -

CDR3 DNA: TGCGCCAGCAGTTTGACAGGGGGCCCCATGAACACTGAAGCTTTCTTT
CDR3 protein: CASSLTGGPMNTEAFF
J gene: TRBJ1-1
V gene: TRBV5-1
D gene: TRBD1
clone size: few

CDR3 DNA: TGCGCCAGCAGCCACAATCCGCGCACCTCTGGAAACACCATATATTTT
CDR3 protein: CASSHNPRTSGNTIYF
J gene: TRBJ1-3
V gene: TRBV4-1
D gene: -
clone size: -

CDR3 DNA: TGTGCCAGCAGCCAAGAGTTCCGGACAGGCTCTGGAAACACCATATATTTT
CDR3 protein: CASSQEFRTGSGNTIYF
J gene: TRBJ1-3
V gene: TRBV4-2
D gene: TRBD1
clone size: -

CDR3 DNA: TGTGCCAGCAGCCACGGGTCGGCGGGAGGCCCGGGGGAGCTGTTTTTT
CDR3 protein: CASSHGSAGGPGELFF
J gene: TRBJ2-2
V gene: TRBV3-1/TRBV3-2
D gene: TRBD2
clone size: -

CDR3 DNA: TGTGCCAGCAGCTTGGGGGCAGTGAGAATTGGGTTGTATGGCTACACCTTC
CDR3 protein: CASSLGAVRIGLYGYTF
J gene: TRBJ1-2
V gene: TRBV5-4
D gene: -
clone size: -

CDR3 DNA: TGCAGCGTCTCCGTGACTAGCGGGATGGGAATGGAGCAGTTCTTC
CDR3 protein: CSVSVTSGMGMEQFF
J gene: TRBJ2-1
V gene: TRBV29-1
D gene: TRBD2
clone size: -

CDR3 DNA: TGCGCCAGCAGCCAAGAATTAATCGGGACGGTAAACCAAGAGACCCAGTACTTC
CDR3 protein: CASSQELIGTVNQETQYF
J gene: TRBJ2-5
V gene: TRBV4-3
D gene: -
clone size: -

CDR3 DNA: TGTGCCTGGGGTTCCAGCGGGATCCGCAATGAGCAGTTCTTC
CDR3 protein: CAWGSSGIRNEQFF
J gene: TRBJ2-1
V gene: TRBV30
D gene: TRBD2
clone size: -

CDR3 DNA: TGTGCCACCAGTGATTTCTCCAGGGGAATAGGGGCTTTCTTT
CDR3 protein: CATSDFSRGIGAFF
J gene: TRBJ1-1
V gene: TRBV24-1
D gene: -
clone size: -

CDR3 DNA: TGTGCCAGCAGCTTAGTCCGGGGGGCAGTTGAGCAGTTCTTC
CDR3 protein: CASSLVRGAVEQFF
J gene: TRBJ2-1
V gene: TRBV11-3
D gene: -
clone size: -

CDR3 DNA: TGTGCCATCAGGTCTCTCACAGATACGCAGTATTTT
CDR3 protein: CAIRSLTDTQYF
J gene: TRBJ2-3
V gene: TRBV10-3
D gene: -
clone size: -

CDR3 DNA: TGTGCCAGCAGCCAGAACAGGGGGCCTACAGATACGCAGTATTTT
CDR3 protein: CASSQNRGPTDTQYF
J gene: TRBJ2-3
V gene: TRBV3-1/TRBV3-2
D gene: TRBD1
clone size: once

CDR3 DNA: TGTGCCAGCTCACCAGCGCGGGAGACTTTCAATGAGCAGTTCTTC
CDR3 protein: CASSPARETFNEQFF
J gene: TRBJ2-1
V gene: TRBV18
D gene: TRBD2
clone size: -

CDR3 DNA: TGCGCCAGCAGACTCGGGACAGGGATGACAGAGACCCAGTACTTC
CDR3 protein: CASRLGTGMTETQYF
J gene: TRBJ2-5
V gene: TRBV5-1
D gene: TRBD1
clone size: -

CDR3 DNA: TGCAGCGTTGGGGGGACATCCTCCTGGGGCGAGCAGTACTTC
CDR3 protein: CSVGGTSSWGEQYF
J gene: TRBJ2-7
V gene: TRBV29-1
D gene: -
clone size: -

CDR3 DNA: TGTGCCAGCATCATGGGGCCAAGCGGTCCTGACAATGAGCAGTTCTTC
CDR3 protein: CASIMGPSGPDNEQFF
J gene: TRBJ2-1
V gene: TRBV6-6
D gene: -
clone size: -

CDR3 DNA: TGTGCCAGCAGCCCAGGGGTAGGCTCTGGAAACACCATATATTTT
CDR3 protein: CASSPGVGSGNTIYF
J gene: TRBJ1-3
V gene: TRBV4-2
D gene: -
clone size: -

CDR3 DNA: TGCAGCGGCCGGGACCTACTACGGGACACTGAAGCTTTCTTT
CDR3 protein: CSGRDLLRDTEAFF
J gene: TRBJ1-1
V gene: TRBV29-1
D gene: -
clone size: -

CDR3 DNA: TGTGCCAGCAGCGGGAGCGTTATCCGAGAGACCCAGTACTTC
CDR3 protein: CASSGSVIRETQYF
J gene: TRBJ2-5
V gene: TRBV5-6
D gene: -
clone size: -

CDR3 DNA: TGTGCCAGCAGTGAGATTACGAACAGCGGCCAGCCCCAGCATTTT
CDR3 protein: CASSEITNSGQPQHF
J gene: TRBJ1-5
V gene: TRBV6-1
D gene: -
clone size: -

CDR3 DNA: TGTGCCAGCAGCTTAGAGGGACAGACTAATTCACCCCTCCACTTT
CDR3 protein: CASSLEGQTNSPLHF
J gene: TRBJ1-6
V gene: TRBV11-3
D gene: TRBD1
clone size: -

CDR3 DNA: TGTGCCAGCAGTGGTGGGGTTGGTAGCGGGGCGCGCGGCACCGGGGAGCTGTTTTTT
CDR3 protein: CASSGGVGSGARGTGELFF
J gene: TRBJ2-2
V gene: TRBV6-1
D gene: TRBD2
clone size: once

CDR3 DNA: TGTGCCAGCAGCTTGTTGATGGGGCGCTTGGATGGCTACACCTTC
CDR3 protein: CASSLLMGRLDGYTF
J gene: TRBJ1-2
V gene: TRBV5-4
D gene: -
clone size: once